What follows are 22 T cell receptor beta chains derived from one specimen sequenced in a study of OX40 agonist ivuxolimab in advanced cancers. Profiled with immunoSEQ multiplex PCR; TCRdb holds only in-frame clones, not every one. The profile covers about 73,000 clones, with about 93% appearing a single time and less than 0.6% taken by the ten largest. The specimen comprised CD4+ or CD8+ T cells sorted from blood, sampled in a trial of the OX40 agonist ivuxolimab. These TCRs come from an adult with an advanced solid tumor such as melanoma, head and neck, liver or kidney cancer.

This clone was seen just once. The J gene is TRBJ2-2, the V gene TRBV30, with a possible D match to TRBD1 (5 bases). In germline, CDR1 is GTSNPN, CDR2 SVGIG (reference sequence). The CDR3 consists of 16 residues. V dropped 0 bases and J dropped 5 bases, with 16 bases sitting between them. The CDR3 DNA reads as TGTGCCTGGAGTGTAAAAGGGGCAGTGGGAACCGGGGAGCTGTTTTTT. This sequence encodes CAWSVKGAVGTGELFF.

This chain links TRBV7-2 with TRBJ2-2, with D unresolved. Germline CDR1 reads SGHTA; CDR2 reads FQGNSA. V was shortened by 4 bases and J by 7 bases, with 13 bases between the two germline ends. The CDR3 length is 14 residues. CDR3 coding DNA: TGTGCCAGCAGCTCCTTACCTATCGGCGGGGAGCTGTTTTTT. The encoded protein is CASSSLPIGGELFF.

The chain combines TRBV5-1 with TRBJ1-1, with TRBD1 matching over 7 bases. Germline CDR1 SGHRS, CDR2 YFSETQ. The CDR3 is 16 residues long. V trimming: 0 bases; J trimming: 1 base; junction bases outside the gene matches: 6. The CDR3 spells CASSLGQGGPNTEAFF. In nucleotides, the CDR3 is TGCGCCAGCAGCTTGGGACAGGGAGGGCCGAACACTGAAGCTTTCTTT.

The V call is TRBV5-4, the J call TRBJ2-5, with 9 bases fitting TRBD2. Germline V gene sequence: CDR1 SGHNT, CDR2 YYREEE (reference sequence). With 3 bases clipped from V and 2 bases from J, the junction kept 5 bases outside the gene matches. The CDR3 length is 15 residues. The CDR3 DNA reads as TGTGCCAGCAGCTGGGCTAGCGGGATACAAGAGACCCAGTACTTC. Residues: CASSWASGIQETQYF.

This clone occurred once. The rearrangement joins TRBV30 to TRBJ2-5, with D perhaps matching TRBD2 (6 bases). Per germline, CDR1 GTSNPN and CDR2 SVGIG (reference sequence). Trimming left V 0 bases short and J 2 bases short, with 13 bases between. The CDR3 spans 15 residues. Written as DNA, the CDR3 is TGTGCCTGGAGTGTAGCCCGGGGACTGCAAGAGACCCAGTACTTC. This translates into CAWSVARGLQETQYF.

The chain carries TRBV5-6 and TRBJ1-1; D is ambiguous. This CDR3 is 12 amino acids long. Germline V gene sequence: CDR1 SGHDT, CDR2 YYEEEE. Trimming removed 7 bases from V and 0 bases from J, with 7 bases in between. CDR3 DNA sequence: TGTGCCAGCGGCATAATGAACACTGAAGCTTTCTTT. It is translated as CASGIMNTEAFF.

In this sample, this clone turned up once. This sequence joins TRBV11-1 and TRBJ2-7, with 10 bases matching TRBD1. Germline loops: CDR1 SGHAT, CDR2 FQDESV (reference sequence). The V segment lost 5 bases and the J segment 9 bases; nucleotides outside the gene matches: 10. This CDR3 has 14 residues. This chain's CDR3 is CASSPRTGGRGQYF. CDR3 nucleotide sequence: TGTGCCAGCAGCCCCCGGACAGGGGGGCGCGGGCAGTACTTC.

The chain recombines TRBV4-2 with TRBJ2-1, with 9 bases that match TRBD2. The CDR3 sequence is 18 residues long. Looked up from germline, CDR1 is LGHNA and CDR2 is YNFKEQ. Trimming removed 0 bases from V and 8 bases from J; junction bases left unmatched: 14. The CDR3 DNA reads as TGTGCCAGCAGCCAAGAAACCTTCCTAGCGGGATCAGCAGATGAGCAGTTCTTC. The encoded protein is CASSQETFLAGSADEQFF.

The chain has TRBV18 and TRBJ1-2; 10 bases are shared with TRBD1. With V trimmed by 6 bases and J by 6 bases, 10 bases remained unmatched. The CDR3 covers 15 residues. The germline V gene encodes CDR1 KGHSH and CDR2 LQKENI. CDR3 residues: CASSPATGGLNGYTF. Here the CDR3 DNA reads TGTGCCAGCTCCCCCGCGACAGGGGGCCTAAATGGCTACACCTTC.

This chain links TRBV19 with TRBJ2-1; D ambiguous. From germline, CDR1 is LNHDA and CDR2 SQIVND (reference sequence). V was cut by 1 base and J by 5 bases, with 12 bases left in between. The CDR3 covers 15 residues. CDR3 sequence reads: CASSIGAIADNEQFF. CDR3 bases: TGTGCCAGTAGTATAGGGGCCATAGCAGACAATGAGCAGTTCTTC. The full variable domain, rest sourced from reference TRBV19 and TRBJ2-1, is DGGITQSPKYLFRKEGQNVTLSCEQNLNHDAMYWYRQDPGQGLRLIYYSQIVNDFQKGDIAEGYSVSREKKESFPLTVTSAQKNPTAFYLCASSIGAIADNEQFFGPGTRLTVL.

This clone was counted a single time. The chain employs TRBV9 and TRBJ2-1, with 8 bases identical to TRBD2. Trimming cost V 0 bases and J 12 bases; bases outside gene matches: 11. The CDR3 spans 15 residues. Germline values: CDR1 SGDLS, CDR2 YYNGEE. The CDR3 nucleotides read TGTGCCAGCAGCGTAGCTTCCGCAGCGGGGGTCGGGCAGTTCTTC. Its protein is CASSVASAAGVGQFF. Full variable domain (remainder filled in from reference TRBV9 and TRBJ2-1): DSGVTQTPKHLITATGQRVTLRCSPRSGDLSVYWYQQSLDQGLQFLIQYYNGEERAKGNILERFSAQQFPDLHSELNLSSLELGDSALYFCASSVASAAGVGQFFGPGTRLTVL.

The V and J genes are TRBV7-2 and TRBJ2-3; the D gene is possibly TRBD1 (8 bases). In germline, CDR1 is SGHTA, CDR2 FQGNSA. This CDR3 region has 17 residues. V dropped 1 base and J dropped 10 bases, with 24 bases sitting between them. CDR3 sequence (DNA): TGTGCCAGCAGCTTAGGAGGGGGGGACAGGCAACGATCTCCGCAGTATTTT. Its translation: CASSLGGGDRQRSPQYF.

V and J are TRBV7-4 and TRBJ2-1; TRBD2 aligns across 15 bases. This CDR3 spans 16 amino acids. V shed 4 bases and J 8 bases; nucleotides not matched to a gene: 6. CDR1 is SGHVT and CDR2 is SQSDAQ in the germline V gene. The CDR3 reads CASSWEGLAGGDEQFF. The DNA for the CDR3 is TGTGCCAGCAGCTGGGAAGGACTAGCGGGAGGGGATGAGCAGTTCTTC.

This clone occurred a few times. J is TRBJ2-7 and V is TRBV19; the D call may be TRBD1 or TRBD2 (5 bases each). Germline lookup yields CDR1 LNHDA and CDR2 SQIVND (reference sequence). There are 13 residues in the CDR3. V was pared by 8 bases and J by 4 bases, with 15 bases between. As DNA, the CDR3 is TGTGCCAGTTGGGACGGACTGAGGTACGAGCAGTACTTC. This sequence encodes CASWDGLRYEQYF.

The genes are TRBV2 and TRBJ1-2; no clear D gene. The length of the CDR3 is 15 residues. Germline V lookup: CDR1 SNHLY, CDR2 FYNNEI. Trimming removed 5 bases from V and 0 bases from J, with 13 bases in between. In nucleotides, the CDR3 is TGTGCCAGCAGTCGGGAGGGCAGTACTAACTATGGCTACACCTTC. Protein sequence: CASSREGSTNYGYTF.

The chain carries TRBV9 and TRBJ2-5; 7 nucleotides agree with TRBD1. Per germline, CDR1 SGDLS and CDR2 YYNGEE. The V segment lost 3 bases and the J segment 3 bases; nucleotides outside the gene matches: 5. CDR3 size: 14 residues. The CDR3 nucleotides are TGTGCCAGCAGCGCTGGGGGACAGAAAGAGACCCAGTACTTC. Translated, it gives CASSAGGQKETQYF.

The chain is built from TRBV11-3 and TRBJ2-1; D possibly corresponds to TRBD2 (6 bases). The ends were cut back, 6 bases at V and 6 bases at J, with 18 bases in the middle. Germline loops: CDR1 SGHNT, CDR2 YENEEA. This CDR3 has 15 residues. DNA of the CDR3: TGTGCCAGCAGTAGACAAGGAGGGGATGGCAATGAGCAGTTCTTC. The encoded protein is CASSRQGGDGNEQFF.

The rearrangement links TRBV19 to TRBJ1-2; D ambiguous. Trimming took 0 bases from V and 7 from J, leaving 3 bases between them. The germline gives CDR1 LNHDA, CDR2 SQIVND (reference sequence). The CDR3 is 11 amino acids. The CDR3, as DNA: TGTGCCAGTAGTATAGATCTTGGCTACACCTTC. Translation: CASSIDLGYTF. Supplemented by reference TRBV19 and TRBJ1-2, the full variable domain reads DGGITQSPKYLFRKEGQNVTLSCEQNLNHDAMYWYRQDPGQGLRLIYYSQIVNDFQKGDIAEGYSVSREKKESFPLTVTSAQKNPTAFYLCASSIDLGYTFGSGTRLTVV.

CDR3 coding DNA: TGTGCCAGCAGCTCCCCCGGGACTAGCGGGAGAGGGGGGCCCCCAGATACGCAGTATTTT. The encoded protein is CASSSPGTSGRGGPPDTQYF. V usage is TRBV7-3 and J usage is TRBJ2-3; TRBD2 matches at 14 bases. The germline V gene encodes CDR1 SGHTA and CDR2 FQGTGA. Trimming cost V 4 bases and J 4 bases; bases outside gene matches: 16. The CDR3 has 20 amino acids.

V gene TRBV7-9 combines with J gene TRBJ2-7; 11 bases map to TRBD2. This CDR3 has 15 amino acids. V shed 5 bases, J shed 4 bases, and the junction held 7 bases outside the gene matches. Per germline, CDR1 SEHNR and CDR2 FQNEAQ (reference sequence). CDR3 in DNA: TGTGCCAGCAGCCCCGGGACTAGCGGACTTTACGAGCAGTACTTC. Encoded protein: CASSPGTSGLYEQYF.

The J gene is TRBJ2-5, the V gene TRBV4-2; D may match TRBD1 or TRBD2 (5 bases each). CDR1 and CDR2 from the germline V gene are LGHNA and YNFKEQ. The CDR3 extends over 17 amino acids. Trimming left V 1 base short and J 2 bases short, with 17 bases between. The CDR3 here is CASSQGGGQVGQETQYF. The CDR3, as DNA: TGTGCCAGCAGCCAAGGGGGCGGGCAGGTTGGTCAAGAGACCCAGTACTTC.

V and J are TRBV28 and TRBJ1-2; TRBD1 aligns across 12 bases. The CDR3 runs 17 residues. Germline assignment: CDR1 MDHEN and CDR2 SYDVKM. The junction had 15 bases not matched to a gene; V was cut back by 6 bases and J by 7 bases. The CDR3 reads CASSPTIPGQGARGYTF. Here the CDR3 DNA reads TGTGCCAGCAGCCCGACCATCCCGGGACAGGGGGCGCGTGGCTACACCTTC.